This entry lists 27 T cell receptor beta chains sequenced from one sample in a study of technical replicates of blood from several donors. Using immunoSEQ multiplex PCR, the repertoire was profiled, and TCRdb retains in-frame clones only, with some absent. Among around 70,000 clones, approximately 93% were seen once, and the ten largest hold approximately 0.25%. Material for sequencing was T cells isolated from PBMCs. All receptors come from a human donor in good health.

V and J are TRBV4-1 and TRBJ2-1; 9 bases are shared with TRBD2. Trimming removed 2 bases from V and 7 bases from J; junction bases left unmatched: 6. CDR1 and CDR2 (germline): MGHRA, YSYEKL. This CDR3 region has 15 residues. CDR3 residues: CASSQQGLAVNEQFF. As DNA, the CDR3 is TGCGCCAGCAGCCAACAGGGACTAGCAGTTAATGAGCAGTTCTTC.

CDR3 sequence: CASSLVGGSLYEQYF. CDR3 bases: TGTGCCAGCAGCTTGGTTGGTGGCTCCCTTTACGAGCAGTACTTC. The chain is built from TRBV5-6 and TRBJ2-7; no clear D. The germline V and J ends were trimmed by 0 bases and 4 bases, with 14 bases remaining between them. The CDR3 length is 15 residues. CDR1 is SGHDT, CDR2 YYEEEE, per germline. The whole variable domain, remainder taken from reference TRBV5-6 and TRBJ2-7, is DAGVTQSPTHLIKTRGQQVTLRCSPKSGHDTVSWYQQALGQGPQFIFQYYEEEERQRGNFPDRFSGHQFPNYSSELNVNALLLGDSALYLCASSLVGGSLYEQYFGPGTRLTVT.

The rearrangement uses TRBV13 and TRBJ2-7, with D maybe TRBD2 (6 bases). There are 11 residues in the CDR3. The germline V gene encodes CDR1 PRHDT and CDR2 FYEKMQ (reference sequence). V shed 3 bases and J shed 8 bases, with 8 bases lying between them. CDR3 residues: CASSLGGQQYF. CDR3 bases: TGTGCCAGCAGCTTGGGAGGACAGCAGTACTTC.

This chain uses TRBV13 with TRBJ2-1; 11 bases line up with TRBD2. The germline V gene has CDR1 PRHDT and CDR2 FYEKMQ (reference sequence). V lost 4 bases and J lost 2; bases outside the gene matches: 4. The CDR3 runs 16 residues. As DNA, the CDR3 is TGTGCCAGCAGCTACGGGACTAGCGGTACCTACAATGAGCAGTTCTTC. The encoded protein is CASSYGTSGTYNEQFF.

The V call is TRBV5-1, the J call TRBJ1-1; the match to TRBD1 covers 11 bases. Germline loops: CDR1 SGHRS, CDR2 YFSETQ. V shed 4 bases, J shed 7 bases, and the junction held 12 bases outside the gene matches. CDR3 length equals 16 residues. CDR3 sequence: CASSGTGGTHFLEAFF. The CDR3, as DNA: TGCGCCAGCAGCGGGACAGGGGGTACCCATTTCCTTGAAGCTTTCTTT.

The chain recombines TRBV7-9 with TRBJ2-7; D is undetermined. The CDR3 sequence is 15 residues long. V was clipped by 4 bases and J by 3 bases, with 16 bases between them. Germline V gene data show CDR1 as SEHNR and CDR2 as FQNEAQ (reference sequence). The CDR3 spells CASSSVPPGSYEQYF. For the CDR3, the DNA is TGTGCCAGCAGCTCGGTTCCCCCAGGAAGCTACGAGCAGTACTTC.

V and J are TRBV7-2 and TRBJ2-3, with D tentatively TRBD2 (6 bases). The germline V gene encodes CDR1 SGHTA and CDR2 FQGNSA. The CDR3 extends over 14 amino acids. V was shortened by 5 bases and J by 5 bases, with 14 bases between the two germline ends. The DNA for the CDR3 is TGTGCCAGCAGCCCGGAATTGGGAGGAGATACGCAGTATTTT. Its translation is CASSPELGGDTQYF.

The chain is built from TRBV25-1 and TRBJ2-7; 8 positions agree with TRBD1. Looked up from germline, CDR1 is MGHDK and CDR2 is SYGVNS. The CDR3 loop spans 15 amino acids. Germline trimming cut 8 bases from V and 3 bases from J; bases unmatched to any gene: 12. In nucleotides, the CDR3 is TGTGCCAGCCACTCAGGGGGCTCCCCTTACTACGAGCAGTACTTC. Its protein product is CASHSGGSPYYEQYF.

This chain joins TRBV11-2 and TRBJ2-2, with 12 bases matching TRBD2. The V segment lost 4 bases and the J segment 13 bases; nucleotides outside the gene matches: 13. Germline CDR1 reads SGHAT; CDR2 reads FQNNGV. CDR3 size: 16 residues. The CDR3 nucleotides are TGTGCCAGCAGCTCCCCTGGGGCTAGCGGGGGGGCCGTGCTGTTTTTT. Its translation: CASSSPGASGGAVLFF.

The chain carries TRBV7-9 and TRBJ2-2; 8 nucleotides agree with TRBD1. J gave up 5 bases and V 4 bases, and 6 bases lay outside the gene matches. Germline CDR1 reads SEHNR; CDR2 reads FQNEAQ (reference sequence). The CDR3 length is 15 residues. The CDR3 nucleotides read TGTGCCAGCAGCTCTTTCAGGGGGCGGACCGGGGAGCTGTTTTTT. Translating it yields CASSSFRGRTGELFF. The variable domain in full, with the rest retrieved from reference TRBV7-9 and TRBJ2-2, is DTGVSQNPRHKITKRGQNVTFRCDPISEHNRLYWYRQTLGQGPEFLTYFQNEAQLEKSRLLSDRFSAERPKGSFSTLEIQRTEQGDSAMYLCASSSFRGRTGELFFGEGSRLTVL.

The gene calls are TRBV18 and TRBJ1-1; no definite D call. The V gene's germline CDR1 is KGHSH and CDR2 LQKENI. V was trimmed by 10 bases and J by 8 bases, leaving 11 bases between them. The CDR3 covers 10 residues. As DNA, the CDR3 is TGTGCCACGTATGAGACAGAAGCTTTCTTT. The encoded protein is CATYETEAFF.

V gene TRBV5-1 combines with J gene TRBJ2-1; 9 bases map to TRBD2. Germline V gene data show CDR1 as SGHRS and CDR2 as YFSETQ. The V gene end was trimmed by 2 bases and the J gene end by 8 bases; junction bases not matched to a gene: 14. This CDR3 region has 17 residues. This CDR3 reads CASSLGTHSGGGDEQFF. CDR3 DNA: TGCGCCAGCAGCTTAGGGACACATAGCGGGGGTGGCGATGAGCAGTTCTTC. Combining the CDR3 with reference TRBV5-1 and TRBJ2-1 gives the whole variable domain KAGVTQTPRYLIKTRGQQVTLSCSPISGHRSVSWYQQTPGQGLQFLFEYFSETQRNKGNFPGRFSGRQFSNSRSEMNVSTLELGDSALYLCASSLGTHSGGGDEQFFGPGTRLTVL.

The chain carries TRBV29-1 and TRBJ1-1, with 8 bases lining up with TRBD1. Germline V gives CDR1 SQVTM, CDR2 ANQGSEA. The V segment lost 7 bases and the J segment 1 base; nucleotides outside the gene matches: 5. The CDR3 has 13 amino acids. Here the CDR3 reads CSGTGTGNTEAFF. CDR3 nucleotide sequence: TGCAGCGGCACCGGGACAGGGAACACTGAAGCTTTCTTT.

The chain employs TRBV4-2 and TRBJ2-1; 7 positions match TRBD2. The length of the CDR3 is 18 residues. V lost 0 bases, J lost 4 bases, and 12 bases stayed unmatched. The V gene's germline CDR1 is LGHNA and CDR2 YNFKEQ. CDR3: CASSQDRGRGWSYNEQFF. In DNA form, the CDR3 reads TGTGCCAGCAGCCAAGATCGTGGGAGGGGTTGGTCTTACAATGAGCAGTTCTTC.

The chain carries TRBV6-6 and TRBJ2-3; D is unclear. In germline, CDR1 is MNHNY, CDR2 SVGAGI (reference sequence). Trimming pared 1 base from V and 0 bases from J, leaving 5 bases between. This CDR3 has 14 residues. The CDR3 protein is CASSYFQSTDTQYF. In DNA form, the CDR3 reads TGTGCCAGCAGTTACTTCCAGAGCACAGATACGCAGTATTTT.

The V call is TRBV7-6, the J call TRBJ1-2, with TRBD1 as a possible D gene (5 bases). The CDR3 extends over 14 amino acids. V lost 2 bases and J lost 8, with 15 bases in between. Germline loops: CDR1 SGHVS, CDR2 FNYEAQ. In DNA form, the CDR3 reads TGTGCCAGCAGCTTAATGCCAGGGATGAGAGGCTACACCTTC. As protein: CASSLMPGMRGYTF. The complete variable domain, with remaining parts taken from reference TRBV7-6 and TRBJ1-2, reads GAGVSQSPRYKVTKRGQDVALRCDPISGHVSLYWYRQALGQGPEFLTYFNYEAQQDKSGLPNDRFSAERPEGSISTLTIQRTEQRDSAMYRCASSLMPGMRGYTFGSGTRLTVV.

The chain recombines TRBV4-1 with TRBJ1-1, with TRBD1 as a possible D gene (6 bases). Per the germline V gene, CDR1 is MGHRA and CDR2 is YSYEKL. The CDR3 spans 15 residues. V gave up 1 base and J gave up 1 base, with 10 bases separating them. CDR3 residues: CASSQVDRRNTEAFF. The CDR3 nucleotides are TGCGCCAGCAGCCAAGTGGACAGAAGGAACACTGAAGCTTTCTTT.

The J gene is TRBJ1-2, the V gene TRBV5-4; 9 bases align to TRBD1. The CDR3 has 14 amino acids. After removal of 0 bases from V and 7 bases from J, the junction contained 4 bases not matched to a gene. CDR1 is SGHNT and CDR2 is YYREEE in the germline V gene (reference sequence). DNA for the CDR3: TGTGCCAGCAGCTTGGTGGGACAGGGTAGTGGCTACACCTTC. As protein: CASSLVGQGSGYTF.

The CDR3 reads CASSPPGGMGDTQYF. In nucleotides, the CDR3 is TGTGCCAGCAGCCCCCCAGGCGGGATGGGGGATACGCAGTATTTT. The rearrangement uses TRBV9 and TRBJ2-3; possibly TRBD2 for D (6 bases). V was pared by 4 bases and J by 6 bases, with 18 bases between. This CDR3 region has 15 residues. CDR1 is SGDLS and CDR2 is YYNGEE in the germline V gene.

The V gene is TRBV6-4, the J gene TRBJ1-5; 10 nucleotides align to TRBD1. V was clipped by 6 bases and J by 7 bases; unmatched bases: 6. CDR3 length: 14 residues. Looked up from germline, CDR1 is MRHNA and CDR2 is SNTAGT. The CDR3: CASRHGQGVQPQHF. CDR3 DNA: TGTGCCAGCAGACACGGACAGGGGGTCCAGCCCCAGCATTTT.

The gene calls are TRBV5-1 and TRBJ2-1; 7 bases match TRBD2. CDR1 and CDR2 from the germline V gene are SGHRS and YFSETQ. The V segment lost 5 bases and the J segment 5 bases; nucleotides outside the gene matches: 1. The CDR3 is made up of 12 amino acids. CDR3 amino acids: CASRAGHNEQFF. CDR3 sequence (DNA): TGCGCCAGCAGAGCGGGACACAATGAGCAGTTCTTC.

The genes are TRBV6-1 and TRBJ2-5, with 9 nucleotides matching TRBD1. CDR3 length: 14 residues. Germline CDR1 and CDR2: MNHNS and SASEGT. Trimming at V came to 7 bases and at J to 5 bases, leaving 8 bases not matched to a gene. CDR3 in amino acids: CASTRDRAQETQYF. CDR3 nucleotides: TGTGCCAGCACCCGGGACAGGGCCCAGGAGACCCAGTACTTC.

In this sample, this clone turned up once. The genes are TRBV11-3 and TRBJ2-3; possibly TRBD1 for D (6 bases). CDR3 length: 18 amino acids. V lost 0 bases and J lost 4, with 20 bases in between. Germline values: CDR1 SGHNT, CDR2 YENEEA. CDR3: CASSLEEDRRRWSDTQYF. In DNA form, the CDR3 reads TGTGCCAGCAGCTTAGAAGAGGACAGACGAAGGTGGTCAGATACGCAGTATTTT.

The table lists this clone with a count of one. The CDR3 is CASSVAGVGTDTQYF. CDR3 bases: TGTGCCAGCAGCGTAGCGGGGGTGGGCACAGATACGCAGTATTTT. The rearrangement joins TRBV9 to TRBJ2-3; TRBD2 is a possible D gene (6 bases). Germline V gene data show CDR1 as SGDLS and CDR2 as YYNGEE. The ends were cut back, 0 bases at V and 1 base at J, with 9 bases in the middle. The CDR3 extends over 15 amino acids. The full variable domain, with the rest looked up from reference TRBV9 and TRBJ2-3, is DSGVTQTPKHLITATGQRVTLRCSPRSGDLSVYWYQQSLDQGLQFLIQYYNGEERAKGNILERFSAQQFPDLHSELNLSSLELGDSALYFCASSVAGVGTDTQYFGPGTRLTVL.

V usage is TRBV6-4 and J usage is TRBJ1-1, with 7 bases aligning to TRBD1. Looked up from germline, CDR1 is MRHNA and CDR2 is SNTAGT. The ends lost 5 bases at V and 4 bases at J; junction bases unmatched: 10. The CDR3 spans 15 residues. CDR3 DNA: TGTGCCAGCAGTCGGGACAGAACGGTAGGCACTGAAGCTTTCTTT. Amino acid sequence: CASSRDRTVGTEAFF.

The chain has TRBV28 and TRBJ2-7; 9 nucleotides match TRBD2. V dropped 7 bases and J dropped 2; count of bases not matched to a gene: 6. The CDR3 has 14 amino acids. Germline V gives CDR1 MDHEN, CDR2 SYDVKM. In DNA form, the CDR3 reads TGTGCCAGCACCGTTAGCGGGGGCACCTACGAGCAGTACTTC. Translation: CASTVSGGTYEQYF.

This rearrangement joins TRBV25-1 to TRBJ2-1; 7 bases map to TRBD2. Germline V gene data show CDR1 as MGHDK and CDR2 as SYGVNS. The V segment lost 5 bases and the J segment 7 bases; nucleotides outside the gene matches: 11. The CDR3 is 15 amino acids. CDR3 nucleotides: TGTGCCAGCAGTCCCGGGACTACCTCTTTGAATGAGCAGTTCTTC. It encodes CASSPGTTSLNEQFF.